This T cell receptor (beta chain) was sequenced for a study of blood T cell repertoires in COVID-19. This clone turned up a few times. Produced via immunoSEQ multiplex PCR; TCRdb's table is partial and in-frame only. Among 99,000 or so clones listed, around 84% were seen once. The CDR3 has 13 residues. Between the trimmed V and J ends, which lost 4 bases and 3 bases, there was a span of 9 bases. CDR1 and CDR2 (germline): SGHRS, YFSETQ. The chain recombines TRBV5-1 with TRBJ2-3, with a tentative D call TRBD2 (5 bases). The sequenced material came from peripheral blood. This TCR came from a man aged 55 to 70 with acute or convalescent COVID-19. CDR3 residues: CASSEGLTDTQYF. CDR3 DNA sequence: TGCGCCAGCAGCGAAGGACTGACAGATACGCAGTATTTT. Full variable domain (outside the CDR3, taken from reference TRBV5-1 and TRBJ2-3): KAGVTQTPRYLIKTRGQQVTLSCSPISGHRSVSWYQQTPGQGLQFLFEYFSETQRNKGNFPGRFSGRQFSNSRSEMNVSTLELGDSALYLCASSEGLTDTQYFGPGTRLTVL.